This entry lists 13 T cell receptor beta chains sequenced from one sample in a study of shared clonotypes between healthy human individuals. Measured with immunoSEQ multiplex PCR; TCRdb has only the in-frame clones, and not every one. The table lists about 600,000 clones, roughly 79% of them singletons. Sequences were obtained from PBMCs. Receptors originate from a woman aged 40 to 50 in good health. Some clones in this sample may be carry-over from other donors' samples.

The V gene is TRBV30, the J gene TRBJ2-6, with D perhaps assigned TRBD1 or TRBD2 (5 bases each). The CDR3 is 19 residues long. Trimming removed 5 bases at V and 1 base at J, with 24 bases between. CDR1 and CDR2 (germline): GTSNPN, SVGIG (reference sequence). The CDR3 sequence: CAWGLALGVGRSGANVLTF. CDR3 bases: TGTGCCTGGGGCCTGGCACTGGGGGTGGGGCGGTCTGGGGCCAACGTCCTGACTTTC.

The V call is TRBV7-9, the J call TRBJ2-1; D might be TRBD2 (6 bases). V was cut by 10 bases and J by 0 bases, with 16 bases left in between. Germline lookup yields CDR1 SEHNR and CDR2 FQNEAQ (reference sequence). CDR3 size: 15 residues. CDR3 in DNA: TGTGCCATGAAGAATCGGGGGAACTCCTACAATGAGCAGTTCTTC. This codes for CAMKNRGNSYNEQFF.

This clone has a handful of counts. The chain links TRBV30 to TRBJ1-1; 7 bases align to TRBD1. The CDR3 contains 13 residues. Per the germline V gene, CDR1 is GTSNPN and CDR2 is SVGIG (reference sequence). Germline trimming cut 4 bases from V and 0 bases from J; bases unmatched to any gene: 2. CDR3 nucleotide sequence: TGTGCCTGGATGGGACAGATGAACACTGAAGCTTTCTTT. Amino acid sequence: CAWMGQMNTEAFF.

This clone was observed a single time. The rearrangement joins TRBV4-2 to TRBJ2-7; no clear D. The V end was cut by 4 bases, the J end by 3 bases, with 7 bases between. Per germline, CDR1 LGHNA and CDR2 YNFKEQ. The CDR3 is 12 residues long. CDR3 sequence (DNA): TGTGCCAGCAGCCCCTCTGGCTACGAGCAGTACTTC. Its translation: CASSPSGYEQYF.

This chain links TRBV19 with TRBJ1-3; D gene ambiguous. The CDR3 is made up of 13 amino acids. Trimming removed 3 bases at V and 6 bases at J, with 9 bases between. Germline CDR1 LNHDA, CDR2 SQIVND (reference sequence). The CDR3 region is CASSMGPQNTIYF. As DNA, the CDR3 is TGTGCCAGTAGTATGGGCCCTCAAAACACCATATATTTT.

This chain links TRBV2 with TRBJ1-2, with unresolved D. Trimming left V 6 bases short and J 8 bases short, with 16 bases between. Per the germline V gene, CDR1 is SNHLY and CDR2 is FYNNEI. The CDR3 consists of 13 residues. The CDR3 nucleotides read TGTGCCAGCAGCCGAGAAAGGGTCCCGGGCTACACCTTC. Its translation: CASSRERVPGYTF.

This clone was picked up one time. This sequence joins TRBV7-8 and TRBJ2-1, with TRBD1 as a possible D gene (5 bases). Germline lookup yields CDR1 SGHVS and CDR2 FQNEAQ. The CDR3 runs to 14 residues. The V and J ends lost 4 bases and 4 bases respectively, with 11 bases between them. The DNA for the CDR3 is TGTGCCAGCAGCTCAGACAGATTGTACAATGAGCAGTTCTTC. Its translation: CASSSDRLYNEQFF.

Concerning this clone: The sample has other DNA sequences that encode this CDR3 too. This rearrangement joins TRBV6-5 to TRBJ1-1, with unresolved D. The CDR3 is 15 amino acids. Germline CDR1 MNHEY, CDR2 SVGAGI. V was shortened by 0 bases and J by 1 base, with 9 bases between the two germline ends. The chain's CDR3 is CASSYSKWGNTEAFF. DNA for the CDR3: TGTGCCAGCAGTTACTCTAAGTGGGGGAACACTGAAGCTTTCTTT.

CDR3 DNA sequence: TGCGCCAGCAGCCAACGCTCAGGACAGGGGGGTTACGAGCAGTACTTC. This sequence encodes CASSQRSGQGGYEQYF. This chain uses TRBV4-1 with TRBJ2-7, with 10 bases lining up with TRBD1. With V trimmed by 2 bases and J by 4 bases, 8 bases remained unmatched. The germline V gene has CDR1 MGHRA and CDR2 YSYEKL. The CDR3 has 16 amino acids.

The chain recombines TRBV28 with TRBJ2-1; 9 nucleotides line up with TRBD2. This CDR3 contains 17 residues. Germline V gene lookup returns CDR1 MDHEN and CDR2 SYDVKM. Losses at the gene ends were 7 bases for V and 4 bases for J; bases not matched to a gene: 14. The CDR3 here is CASTNRLAATLYNEQFF. In DNA, the CDR3 is TGTGCCAGCACCAATAGACTAGCGGCGACTCTATACAATGAGCAGTTCTTC.

V and J are TRBV19 and TRBJ2-5; 7 bases map to TRBD1. From germline, CDR1 is LNHDA and CDR2 SQIVND (reference sequence). The CDR3 is made up of 15 amino acids. V dropped 3 bases and J dropped 2; count of bases not matched to a gene: 6. The CDR3 spells CASSISGTEQETQYF. The CDR3 DNA sequence: TGTGCCAGTAGTATTAGTGGGACAGAGCAAGAGACCCAGTACTTC.

This rearrangement joins TRBV5-1 to TRBJ2-7; D is undetermined. The germline V and J ends were trimmed by 0 bases and 1 base, with 11 bases remaining between them. The germline V gene has CDR1 SGHRS and CDR2 YFSETQ. This CDR3 has 15 residues. CDR3 sequence: CASSLGHDASYEQYF. The DNA of the CDR3 is TGCGCCAGCAGCTTGGGGCACGACGCTTCCTACGAGCAGTACTTC.

The J gene is TRBJ2-7, the V gene TRBV7-9; 7 bases are a match to TRBD1. The ends lost 5 bases at V and 6 bases at J; junction bases unmatched: 13. Germline loops: CDR1 SEHNR, CDR2 FQNEAQ (reference sequence). This CDR3 comprises 15 residues. CDR3 DNA sequence: TGTGCCAGCAGCACCCTAGGGCAGGGGGTTGGCGAGCAGTACTTC. Its protein product is CASSTLGQGVGEQYF.